The T cell receptor (beta chain) described here comes from a study of shared clonotypes between healthy human individuals. Study details: CD4 naive and CD4 memory each took three plates per donor, while CD8 naive took two and CD8 memory one. The study's findings and limits: Non-shared clonotypes had lower generation probabilities than those shared by all four donors. Among donors, sharing of clonotypes was expected to be affected by sequencing depth. Blood was the sole source, and tissue repertoires probably differ.

As concerns this clone: The antigen remains undetermined.

Sequenced by immunoSEQ multiplex PCR; TCRdb stores in-frame clones only, minus some. This repertoire shows around 690,000 clones, 90% found once; its top ten account for 34%. The V gene's germline CDR1 is SGHTA and CDR2 FQGTGA. The trim removed 5 bases at V and 4 bases at J, leaving 6 bases unmatched. This CDR3 contains 14 residues. The sequence derives from a man aged 18-30 years in good health. Some clones in this sample may be carry-over from other donors' samples. The sample was memory CD8+ T cells from PBMCs. Stated subset: CD45RO+ cells pooled with CCR7-negative TemRA cells. The V and J genes are TRBV7-3 and TRBJ1-2; 8 bases are shared with TRBD1. In DNA, the CDR3 is TGTGCCAGCAGCCATCCGGACAGGGCCTATGGCTACACCTTC. Amino acids: CASSHPDRAYGYTF.